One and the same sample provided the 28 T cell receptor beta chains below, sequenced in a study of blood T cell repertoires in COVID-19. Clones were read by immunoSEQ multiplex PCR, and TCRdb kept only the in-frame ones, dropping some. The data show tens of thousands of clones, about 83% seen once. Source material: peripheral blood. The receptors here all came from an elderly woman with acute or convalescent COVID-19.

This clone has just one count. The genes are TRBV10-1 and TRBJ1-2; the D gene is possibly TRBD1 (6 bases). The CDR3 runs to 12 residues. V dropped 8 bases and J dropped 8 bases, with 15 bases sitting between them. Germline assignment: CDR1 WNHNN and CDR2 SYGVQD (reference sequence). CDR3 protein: CASHNRVNGYTF. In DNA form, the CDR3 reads TGCGCCAGCCACAACAGGGTGAACGGCTACACCTTC.

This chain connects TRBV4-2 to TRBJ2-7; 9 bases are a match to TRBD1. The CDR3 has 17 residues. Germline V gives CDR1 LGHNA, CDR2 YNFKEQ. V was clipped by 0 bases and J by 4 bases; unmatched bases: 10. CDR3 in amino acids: CASSQDRGGTGSYEQYF. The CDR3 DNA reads TGTGCCAGCAGCCAAGATAGGGGAGGGACAGGGAGTTACGAGCAGTACTTC.

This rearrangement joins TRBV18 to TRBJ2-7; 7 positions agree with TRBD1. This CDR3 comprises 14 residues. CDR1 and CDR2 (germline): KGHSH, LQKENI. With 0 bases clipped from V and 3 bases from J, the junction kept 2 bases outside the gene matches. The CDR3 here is CASSPPGQNYEQYF. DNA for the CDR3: TGTGCCAGCTCACCACCGGGACAGAACTACGAGCAGTACTTC.

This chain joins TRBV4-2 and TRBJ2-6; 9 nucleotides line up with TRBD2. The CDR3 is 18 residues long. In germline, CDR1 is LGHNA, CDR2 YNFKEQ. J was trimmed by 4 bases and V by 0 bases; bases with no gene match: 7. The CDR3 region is CASSQESSGNRGANVLTF. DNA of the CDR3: TGTGCCAGCAGCCAAGAGTCTAGCGGGAATCGAGGGGCCAACGTCCTGACTTTC.

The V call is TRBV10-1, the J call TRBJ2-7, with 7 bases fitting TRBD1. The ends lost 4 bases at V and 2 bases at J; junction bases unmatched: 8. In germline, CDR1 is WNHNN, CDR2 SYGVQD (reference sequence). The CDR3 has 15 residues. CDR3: CASSVFRQGPYEQYF. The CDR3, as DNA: TGCGCCAGCAGTGTATTTCGACAGGGCCCCTACGAGCAGTACTTC.

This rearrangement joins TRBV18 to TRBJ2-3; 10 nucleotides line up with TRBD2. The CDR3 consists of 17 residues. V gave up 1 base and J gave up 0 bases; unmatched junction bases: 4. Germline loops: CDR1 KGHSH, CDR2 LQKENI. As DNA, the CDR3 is TGTGCCAGCTCACCACAGAGCGGGGGGGCTAGCACAGATACGCAGTATTTT. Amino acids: CASSPQSGGASTDTQYF. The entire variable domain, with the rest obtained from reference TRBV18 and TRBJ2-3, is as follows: NAGVMQNPRHLVRRRGQEARLRCSPMKGHSHVYWYRQLPEEGLKFMVYLQKENIIDESGMPKERFSAEFPKEGPSILRIQQVVRGDSAAYFCASSPQSGGASTDTQYFGPGTRLTVL.

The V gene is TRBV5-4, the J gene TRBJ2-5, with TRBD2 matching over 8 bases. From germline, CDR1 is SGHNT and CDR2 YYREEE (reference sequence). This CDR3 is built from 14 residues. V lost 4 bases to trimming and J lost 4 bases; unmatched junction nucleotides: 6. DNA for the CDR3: TGTGCCAGCAGCACGGGGGGGCGCCGAGAGACCCAGTACTTC. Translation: CASSTGGRRETQYF.

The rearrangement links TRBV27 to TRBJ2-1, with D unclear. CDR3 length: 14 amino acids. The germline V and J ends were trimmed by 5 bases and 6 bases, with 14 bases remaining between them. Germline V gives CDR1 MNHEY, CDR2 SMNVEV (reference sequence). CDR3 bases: TGTGCCAGCAGTCGCGATCCTCGGGTCAATGAGCAGTTCTTC. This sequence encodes CASSRDPRVNEQFF.

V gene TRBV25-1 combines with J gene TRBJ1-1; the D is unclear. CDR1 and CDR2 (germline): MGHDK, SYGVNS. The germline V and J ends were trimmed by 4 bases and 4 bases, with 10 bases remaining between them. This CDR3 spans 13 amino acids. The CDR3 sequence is CASSGRRGTEAFF. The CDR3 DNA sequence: TGTGCCAGCAGTGGTCGGCGCGGCACTGAAGCTTTCTTT.

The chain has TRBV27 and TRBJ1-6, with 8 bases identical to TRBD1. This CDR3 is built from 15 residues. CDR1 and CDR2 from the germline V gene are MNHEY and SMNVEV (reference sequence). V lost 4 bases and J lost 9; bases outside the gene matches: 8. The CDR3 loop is CASSWRETGVSPLHF. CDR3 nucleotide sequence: TGTGCCAGCAGTTGGAGGGAGACAGGGGTTTCACCCCTCCACTTT.

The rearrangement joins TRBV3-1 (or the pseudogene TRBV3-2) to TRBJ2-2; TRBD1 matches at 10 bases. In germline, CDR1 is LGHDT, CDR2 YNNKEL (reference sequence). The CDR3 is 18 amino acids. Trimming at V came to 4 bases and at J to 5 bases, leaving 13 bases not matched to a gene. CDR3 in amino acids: CASSRGERDRGGTGELFF. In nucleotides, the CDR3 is TGTGCCAGCAGCCGAGGAGAGCGGGACAGGGGCGGTACCGGGGAGCTGTTTTTT.

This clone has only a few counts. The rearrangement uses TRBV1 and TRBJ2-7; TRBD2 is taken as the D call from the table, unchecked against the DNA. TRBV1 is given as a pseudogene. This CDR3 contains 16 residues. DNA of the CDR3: TGCACCAGCACCACAATGGGACGGGCTCTCGGGGGCGAGCAGTACTTC. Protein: CTSTTMGRALGGEQYF.

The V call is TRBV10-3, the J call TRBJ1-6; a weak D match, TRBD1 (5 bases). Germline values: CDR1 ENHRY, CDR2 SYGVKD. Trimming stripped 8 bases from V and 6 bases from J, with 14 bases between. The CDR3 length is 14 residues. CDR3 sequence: CAISAGPTNSPLHF. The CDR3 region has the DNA TGTGCCATCTCGGCGGGACCGACTAATTCACCCCTCCACTTT.

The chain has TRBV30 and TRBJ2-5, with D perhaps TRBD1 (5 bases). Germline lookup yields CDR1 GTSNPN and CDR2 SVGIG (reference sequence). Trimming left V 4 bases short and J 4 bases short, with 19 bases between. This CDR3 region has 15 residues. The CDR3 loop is CAWTRGSGWGETQYF. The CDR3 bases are TGTGCCTGGACGAGAGGCTCAGGGTGGGGAGAGACCCAGTACTTC.

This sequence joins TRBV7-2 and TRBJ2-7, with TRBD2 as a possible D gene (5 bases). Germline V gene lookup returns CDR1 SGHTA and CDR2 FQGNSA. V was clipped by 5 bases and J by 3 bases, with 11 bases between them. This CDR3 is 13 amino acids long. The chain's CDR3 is CASSPWGVYEQYF. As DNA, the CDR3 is TGTGCCAGCAGCCCGTGGGGAGTCTACGAGCAGTACTTC.

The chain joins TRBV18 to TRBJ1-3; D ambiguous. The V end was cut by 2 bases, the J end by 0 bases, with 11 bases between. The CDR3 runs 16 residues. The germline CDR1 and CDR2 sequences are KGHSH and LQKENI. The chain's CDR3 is CASSPKSSNSGNTIYF. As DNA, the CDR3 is TGTGCCAGCTCACCAAAGTCGTCTAACTCTGGAAACACCATATATTTT.

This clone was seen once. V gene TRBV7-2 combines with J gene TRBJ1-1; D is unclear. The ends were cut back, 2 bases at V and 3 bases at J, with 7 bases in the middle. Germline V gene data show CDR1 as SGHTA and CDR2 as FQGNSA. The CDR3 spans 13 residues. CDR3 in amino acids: CASSLPVDTEAFF. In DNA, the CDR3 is TGTGCCAGCAGCTTACCGGTAGACACTGAAGCTTTCTTT.

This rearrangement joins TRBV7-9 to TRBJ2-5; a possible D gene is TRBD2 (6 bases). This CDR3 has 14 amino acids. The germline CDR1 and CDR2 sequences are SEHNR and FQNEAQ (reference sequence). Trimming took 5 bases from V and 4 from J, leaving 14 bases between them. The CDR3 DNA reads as TGTGCCAGCAGCGCAATCGCGGGGATAGAGACCCAGTACTTC. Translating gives CASSAIAGIETQYF.

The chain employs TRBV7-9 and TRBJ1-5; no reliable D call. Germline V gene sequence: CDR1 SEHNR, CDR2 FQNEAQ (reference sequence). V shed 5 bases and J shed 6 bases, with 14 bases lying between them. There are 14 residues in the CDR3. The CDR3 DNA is TGTGCCAGCAGCCCCTGGCAGGCGACTCAGCCCCAGCATTTT. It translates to CASSPWQATQPQHF.

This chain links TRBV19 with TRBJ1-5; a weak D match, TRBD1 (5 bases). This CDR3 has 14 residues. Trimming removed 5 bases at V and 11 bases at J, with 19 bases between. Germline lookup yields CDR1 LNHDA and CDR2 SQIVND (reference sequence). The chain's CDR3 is CASSLDSFPVTQHF. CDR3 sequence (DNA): TGTGCCAGTAGTCTCGACAGTTTCCCCGTAACCCAGCATTTT. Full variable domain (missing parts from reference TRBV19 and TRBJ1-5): DGGITQSPKYLFRKEGQNVTLSCEQNLNHDAMYWYRQDPGQGLRLIYYSQIVNDFQKGDIAEGYSVSREKKESFPLTVTSAQKNPTAFYLCASSLDSFPVTQHFGDGTRLSIL.

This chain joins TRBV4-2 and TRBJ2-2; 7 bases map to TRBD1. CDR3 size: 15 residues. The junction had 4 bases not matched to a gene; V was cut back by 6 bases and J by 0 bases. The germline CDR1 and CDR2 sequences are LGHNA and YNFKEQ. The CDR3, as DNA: TGTGCCAGCAGTTCGGGACAGACGAACACCGGGGAGCTGTTTTTT. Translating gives CASSSGQTNTGELFF.

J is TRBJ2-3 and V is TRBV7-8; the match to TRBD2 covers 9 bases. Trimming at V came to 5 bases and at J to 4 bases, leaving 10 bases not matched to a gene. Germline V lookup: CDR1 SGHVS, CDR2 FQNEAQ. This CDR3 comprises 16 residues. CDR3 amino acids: CASSHGAGGPSDTQYF. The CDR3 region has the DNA TGTGCCAGCAGCCACGGGGCGGGGGGGCCGTCAGATACGCAGTATTTT.

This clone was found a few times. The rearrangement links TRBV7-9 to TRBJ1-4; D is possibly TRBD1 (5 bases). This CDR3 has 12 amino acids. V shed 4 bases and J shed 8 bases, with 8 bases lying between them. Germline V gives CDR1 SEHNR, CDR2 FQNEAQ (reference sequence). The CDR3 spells CASSSQGEKLFF. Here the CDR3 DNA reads TGTGCCAGCAGCTCCCAGGGAGAAAAACTGTTTTTT.

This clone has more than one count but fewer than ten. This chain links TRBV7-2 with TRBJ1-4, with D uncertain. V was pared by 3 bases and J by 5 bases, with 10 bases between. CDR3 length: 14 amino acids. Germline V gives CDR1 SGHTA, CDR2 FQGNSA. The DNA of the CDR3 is TGTGCCAGCAGCTTCTTTGGGCAAAATGAAAAACTGTTTTTT. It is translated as CASSFFGQNEKLFF.

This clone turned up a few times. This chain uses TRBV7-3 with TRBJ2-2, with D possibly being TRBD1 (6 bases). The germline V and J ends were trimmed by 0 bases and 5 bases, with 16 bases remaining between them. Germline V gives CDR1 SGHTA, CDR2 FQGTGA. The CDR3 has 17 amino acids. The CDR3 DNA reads TGTGCCAGCAGCTTAACTGTTGATCTTGGACAGACCGGGGAGCTGTTTTTT. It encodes CASSLTVDLGQTGELFF.

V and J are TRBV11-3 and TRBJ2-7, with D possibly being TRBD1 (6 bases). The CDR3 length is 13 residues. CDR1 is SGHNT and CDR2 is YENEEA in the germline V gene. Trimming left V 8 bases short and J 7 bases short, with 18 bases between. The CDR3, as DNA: TGTGCCAGCGCCGGTACAGGGAATGGAGAGCAGTACTTC. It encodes CASAGTGNGEQYF. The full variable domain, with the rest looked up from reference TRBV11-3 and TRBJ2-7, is EAGVVQSPRYKIIEKKQPVAFWCNPISGHNTLYWYLQNLGQGPELLIRYENEEAVDDSQLPKDRFSAERLKGVDSTLKIQPAELGDSAVYLCASAGTGNGEQYFGPGTRLTVT.

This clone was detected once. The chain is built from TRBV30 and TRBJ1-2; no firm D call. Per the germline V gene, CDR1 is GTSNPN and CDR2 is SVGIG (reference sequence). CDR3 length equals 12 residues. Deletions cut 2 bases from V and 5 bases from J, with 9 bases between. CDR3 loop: CAWSISFYGYTF. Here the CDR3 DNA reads TGTGCCTGGAGTATCTCCTTTTATGGCTACACCTTC.

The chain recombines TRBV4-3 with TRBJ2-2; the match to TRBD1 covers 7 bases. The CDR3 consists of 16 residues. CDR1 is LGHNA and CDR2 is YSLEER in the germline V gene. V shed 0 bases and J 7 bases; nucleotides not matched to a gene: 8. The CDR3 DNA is TGCGCCAGCAGCCAAGATGTAACAGGGGATGGCGGGGAGCTGTTTTTT. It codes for CASSQDVTGDGGELFF.